A selection of T cell receptor beta chains follows, all from one sample in a study of Tregs in tolerant kidney transplant recipients. Repertoires were generated with immunoSEQ multiplex PCR, while TCRdb's copy carries only in-frame clones and drops some. The table shows more than 60,000 clones, with roughly 88% occurring only once. The sequencing used Tregs from blood, collected before the transplant. Every receptor here comes from a human donor who received a combined kidney and bone marrow transplant. Each CDR3 is given with its conserved first and last residue. The order of the fields is D gene, clone size, V gene, J gene, CDR3 protein, CDR3 DNA. A D gene is named only where the DNA matches it firmly. Rows may omit the clone size; those that give it use once, few, many or a size class.

>NA|NA|TRBV27|TRBJ1-1
CASSSRLNAFF
TGTGCCAGCAGTTCCAGACTGAACGCTTTCTTT
>NA|NA|TRBV19|TRBJ1-2
CASSIGTPTWTNYGYTF
TGTGCCAGTAGTATTGGAACCCCGACATGGACGAACTATGGCTACACCTTC
>TRBD1|few|TRBV27|TRBJ2-5
CASTRQGAWETQYF
TGTGCCAGCACAAGACAGGGGGCTTGGGAGACCCAGTACTTC
>TRBD2|NA|TRBV5-4|TRBJ2-7
CASSPPSGRASEQYF
TGTGCCAGCAGCCCACCTAGCGGGAGGGCCTCCGAGCAGTACTTC
>NA|NA|TRBV2|TRBJ2-4
CASKIEKGGQYF
TGTGCCAGCAAGATAGAAAAGGGGGGGCAGTACTTC
>NA|NA|TRBV5-1|TRBJ2-5
CASSLGESAQYF
TGCGCCAGCAGCTTGGGTGAATCGGCCCAGTACTTC
>TRBD1|NA|TRBV7-2|TRBJ1-1
CASSLAGRGDTEAFF
TGTGCCAGCAGCTTAGCGGGCAGGGGGGACACTGAAGCTTTCTTT
>NA|NA|TRBV4-1|TRBJ2-3
CASRLSTGLATYTDTQYF
TGCGCCAGCAGGCTTTCAACGGGGCTAGCAACGTACACAGATACGCAGTATTTT
>NA|NA|TRBV18|TRBJ1-2
CASSPGRDYGYTF
TGTGCCAGCTCACCCGGCAGGGACTATGGCTACACCTTC
>TRBD2|NA|TRBV28|TRBJ2-7
CASSFIGAGRGAYEQYF
TGTGCCAGCAGTTTTATTGGCGCCGGGCGGGGGGCCTACGAGCAGTACTTC
>TRBD1|NA|TRBV11-3|TRBJ2-3
CASSRGQGNPDTQYF
TGTGCCAGCAGCCGGGGACAGGGGAACCCAGATACGCAGTATTTT
>NA|NA|TRBV7-9|TRBJ2-1
CASSGERASYNEQFF
TGTGCCAGCAGCGGAGAGCGGGCCTCCTACAATGAGCAGTTCTTC
>NA|NA|TRBV4-1|TRBJ2-7
CASSPREGLMDEQYF
TGCGCCAGCAGCCCACGGGAAGGGTTGATGGACGAGCAGTACTTC
>TRBD2|NA|TRBV6-1|TRBJ2-7
CASSGSKTSGSREQYF
TGTGCCAGCAGTGGATCTAAGACTAGCGGGAGTCGCGAGCAGTACTTC
>TRBD1|NA|TRBV5-1|TRBJ2-7
CASRPRDSYEQYF
TGCGCCAGCAGACCAAGGGACAGCTACGAGCAGTACTTC
>TRBD1|NA|TRBV18|TRBJ1-3
CASSPGQASGNTIYF
TGTGCCAGCTCACCAGGACAGGCCTCTGGAAACACCATATATTTT
>NA|NA|TRBV27|TRBJ1-5
CASSPDVQGGQPQHF
TGTGCCAGCAGCCCCGACGTTCAGGGTGGTCAGCCCCAGCATTTT
>TRBD2|NA|TRBV19|TRBJ2-5
CASSVPGLEETQYF
TGTGCCAGTAGTGTACCGGGACTAGAAGAGACCCAGTACTTC
>NA|NA|TRBV5-7|TRBJ2-1
CASSLGLVGTSSYNEQFF
TGTGCCAGCAGCTTGGGGCTAGTGGGGACGAGCTCCTACAATGAGCAGTTCTTC
>TRBD1|NA|TRBV5-1|TRBJ2-1
CASNPQQGKTNNEQFF
TGCGCCAGCAACCCCCAACAGGGGAAGACCAACAATGAGCAGTTCTTC
>TRBD1|NA|TRBV15|TRBJ1-1
CATSRGGTGTEAFF
TGTGCCACCAGCAGAGGGGGGACAGGAACCGAAGCTTTCTTT
>NA|NA|TRBV4-1|TRBJ1-2
CASSQDQVRDGYTF
TGCGCCAGCAGCCAAGATCAAGTCAGGGATGGCTACACCTTC
>NA|NA|TRBV27|TRBJ2-1
CASSLSGTPFNEQFF
TGTGCCAGCAGTTTATCCGGGACTCCTTTCAATGAGCAGTTCTTC
>TRBD1|NA|TRBV6-5|TRBJ1-2
CASRMTGKGYGYTF
TGTGCCAGCAGGATGACAGGGAAGGGCTATGGCTACACCTTC
>TRBD2|NA|TRBV27|TRBJ2-1
CASSLRRTSGRNEQFF
TGTGCCAGCAGTTTAAGACGGACTAGCGGGAGAAATGAGCAGTTCTTC
>NA|NA|TRBV29-1|TRBJ1-1
CSVARGSEAFF
NA
>NA|NA|TRBV10-1|TRBJ2-3
CASSPNRGMKTDTQYF
TGCGCCAGCAGTCCCAATCGGGGAATGAAGACAGATACGCAGTATTTT
>NA|NA|TRBV5-1|TRBJ2-7
CASSRDGNSYEQYF
TGCGCCAGCAGCCGCGACGGAAATTCCTACGAGCAGTACTTC
>TRBD1|NA|TRBV5-4|TRBJ1-2
CASSPGQGRGYTF
TGTGCCAGCAGCCCAGGACAGGGACGCGGCTACACCTTC
>NA|NA|TRBV5-1|TRBJ2-7
CASSFQGSGEQYF
TGCGCCAGCAGCTTTCAGGGGTCGGGCGAGCAGTACTTC
>NA|once|TRBV25-1|TRBJ1-2
CASSEAPPGDVYGYTF
TGTGCCAGCAGTGAGGCTCCTCCGGGGGACGTCTATGGCTACACCTTC
>TRBD1|NA|TRBV6-1|TRBJ2-7
CASSGRTGGSYEQYF
TGTGCCAGCAGTGGGCGGACAGGGGGCTCCTACGAGCAGTACTTC
>NA|NA|TRBV2|TRBJ1-2
CASSEVGKGQDYGYTF
TGTGCCAGCAGTGAAGTAGGGAAGGGACAAGACTATGGCTACACCTTC
>TRBD1|NA|TRBV2|TRBJ2-7
CASSRQGDYEQYF
TGTGCCAGCAGTAGACAGGGGGACTACGAGCAGTACTTC
>NA|NA|TRBV19|TRBJ2-1
CASSIIRGLEGDEQFF
TGTGCCAGTAGTATTATTCGGGGGCTCGAGGGCGATGAGCAGTTCTTC
>TRBD2|NA|TRBV5-4|TRBJ2-1
CASSPGLAGGNEQFF
TGTGCCAGCAGCCCGGGACTAGCGGGAGGGAATGAGCAGTTCTTC
>NA|NA|TRBV7-2|TRBJ1-5
CASSLKGQGNQPQHF
TGTGCCAGCAGCCTTAAGGGGCAGGGCAATCAGCCCCAGCATTTT
>NA|NA|TRBV5-1|TRBJ2-5
CASSLGGGRYQETQYF
TGCGCCAGCAGCTTGGGAGGGGGACGGTACCAAGAGACCCAGTACTTC
>NA|NA|TRBV19|TRBJ1-4
CASHIATNEKLFF
TGTGCCAGCCATATCGCAACTAATGAAAAACTGTTTTTT
>TRBD2|few|TRBV4-2|TRBJ2-1
CASSQDGSGSSYNEQFF
TGTGCCAGCAGCCAAGATGGGAGCGGGAGCTCCTACAATGAGCAGTTCTTC
>NA|NA|TRBV12-5|TRBJ2-6
CASGLAPSGANVLTF
TGTGCTAGTGGTTTGGCCCCCTCTGGGGCCAACGTCCTGACTTTC
>NA|NA|TRBV20-1|TRBJ1-2
CSGARVDGYTF
TGCAGTGGGGCCCGCGTGGATGGCTACACCTTC
>TRBD1|NA|TRBV7-8|TRBJ1-2
CASSLAGTGGYIYGYTF
TGTGCCAGCAGCTTAGCCGGGACAGGGGGCTATATCTATGGCTACACCTTC
>NA|few|TRBV11-2|TRBJ1-1
CASTPLGGANEAFF
TGTGCCAGCACCCCGTTGGGGGGCGCGAATGAAGCTTTCTTT
>NA|NA|TRBV7-2|TRBJ2-7
CASSLVGTSSGNYEQYF
TGTGCCAGCAGCTTAGTGGGCACTAGCTCGGGGAACTACGAGCAGTACTTC
>TRBD2|NA|TRBV6-5|TRBJ2-7
CASSDRGVEYF
TGTGCCAGCAGTGACCGGGGGGTGGAGTACTTC
>NA|once|TRBV6-5|TRBJ1-5
CASSLDGNQPQHF
TGTGCCAGCAGCCTCGACGGCAATCAGCCCCAGCATTTT
>TRBD1|NA|TRBV10-3|TRBJ2-1
CAIRTGGEYNEQFF
TGTGCCATCAGGACAGGGGGCGAATACAATGAGCAGTTCTTC
>NA|NA|TRBV7-9|TRBJ2-2
CASSSDTTTGELFF
TGTGCCAGCAGCTCCGACACAACTACCGGGGAGCTGTTTTTT
>TRBD1|NA|TRBV6-5|TRBJ1-6
CASNPTGVVDSPLHF
TGTGCCAGCAACCCGACAGGGGTTGTGGATTCACCCCTCCACTTT